Presented here are 18 T cell receptor beta chains from one specimen sequenced in a study of CD8 T cells in ankylosing spondylitis. TCRdb re-called the 5' RACE reads with MiXCR, one entry per CDR3 protein. This table holds 150,000 to 200,000 distinct CDR3 sequences, around a sixth found once. Sequencing input: blood, either unsorted or a sorted T cell fraction (not recorded which). Receptor source: a male donor aged 5-30 years with ankylosing spondylitis or in good health (not recorded which).

This clonotype showed up many times. At one of its ends the junction is not consistent with the germline gene, which may arise from a read error. V and J are TRBV12-3 or TRBV12-4 and TRBJ2-5; D is undetermined. This CDR3 contains 12 residues. DNA of the CDR3: TGTGCCAGCAGTTTTGACCAAGCGACCCAGTACTTC. Encoded protein: CASSFDQATQYF.

This clonotype was seen at least ten times. The V gene is TRBV3-1, the J gene TRBJ2-1; 8 bases line up with TRBD2. There are 18 residues in the CDR3. V lost 0 bases to trimming and J lost 5 bases; unmatched junction nucleotides: 12. CDR1 and CDR2 (germline): LGHDT, YNNKEL (reference sequence). As DNA, the CDR3 is TGTGCCAGCAGCCAAGAAAGGCTAGCGGGCGTATCCCACAATGAGCAGTTCTTC. Translation: CASSQERLAGVSHNEQFF.

This clonotype was picked up many times. V gene TRBV20-1 combines with J gene TRBJ2-7; 9 positions agree with TRBD2. Germline CDR1 and CDR2: DFQATT and SNEGSKA (reference sequence). J lost 4 bases, V lost 7 bases, and 8 bases had no gene match. This CDR3 spans 13 amino acids. The chain's CDR3 is CSVAGGPGYEQYF. For the CDR3, the DNA is TGCAGTGTTGCGGGAGGGCCTGGGTACGAGCAGTACTTC.

CDR3 in DNA: TGTGCCAGCAGCGTAGAAGGGGGTCAGACCCAGTACTTC. As protein: CASSVEGGQTQYF. The chain couples TRBV9 to TRBJ2-5; TRBD1 might be the D (6 bases). Trimming shortened V by 0 bases and J by 6 bases, and 9 bases separated the two germline ends. Germline-derived CDR1 and CDR2 are SGDLS and YYNGEE. The CDR3 totals 13 residues.

This clonotype has only a few counts. V is TRBV19 and J is TRBJ2-7, with D maybe TRBD1 (5 bases). CDR3 length: 14 amino acids. CDR1 is LNHDA and CDR2 is SQIVND in the germline V gene (reference sequence). The ends were cut back, 3 bases at V and 4 bases at J, with 13 bases in the middle. For the CDR3, the DNA is TGTGCCAGTAGTATCTCCAGGGATAGATACGAGCAGTACTTC. Encoded protein: CASSISRDRYEQYF.

In this sample, this clonotype turned up many times. The chain combines TRBV14 with TRBJ2-5; TRBD1 or TRBD2 may be the D gene (5 bases each). This CDR3 is built from 13 residues. V was cut by 2 bases and J by 5 bases, with 9 bases left in between. Germline V gene data show CDR1 as SGHDN and CDR2 as FVKESK. This chain's CDR3 is CASSQFEGETQYF. CDR3 nucleotide sequence: TGTGCCAGCAGCCAATTCGAGGGGGAGACCCAGTACTTC.

In this sample, this clonotype turned up many times. The rearrangement joins TRBV15 to TRBJ1-4, with D possibly TRBD1 on 6 matching bases. This CDR3 spans 16 amino acids. The germline V gene has CDR1 LNHNV and CDR2 YYDKDF (reference sequence). Trimming left V 0 bases short and J 7 bases short, with 15 bases between. This CDR3 is CATSRDRGWGAEKLFF. CDR3 DNA: TGTGCCACCAGCAGAGATAGGGGGTGGGGTGCTGAAAAACTGTTTTTT.

This clonotype was recorded many times. This chain joins TRBV5-1 and TRBJ2-7; no firm D call. The V gene lost 3 bases and the J gene lost 2 bases, with 6 bases spanning the gap. In germline, CDR1 is SGHRS, CDR2 YFSETQ. This CDR3 is built from 12 residues. Here the CDR3 reads CASSSTPYEQYV. CDR3 nucleotides: TGCGCCAGCAGCTCCACTCCCTACGAGCAGTACGTC.

This clonotype was detected many times. V is TRBV9 and J is TRBJ2-2; 11 bases align to TRBD2. V shed 3 bases, J shed 1 base, and the junction held 5 bases outside the gene matches. This CDR3 is built from 17 residues. Germline V gives CDR1 SGDLS, CDR2 YYNGEE. This chain's CDR3 is CASSERLAGLNTGELFF. Written as DNA, the CDR3 is TGTGCCAGCAGCGAACGACTAGCGGGGCTGAACACCGGGGAGCTGTTTTTT.

This clonotype has a count of ten or more. This chain connects TRBV29-1 to TRBJ2-5, with D perhaps matching TRBD2 (5 bases). Germline CDR1 reads SQVTM; CDR2 reads ANQGSEA. This CDR3 spans 12 amino acids. V lost 6 bases and J lost 4, with 12 bases in between. As DNA, the CDR3 is TGCAGCGTAGTGGGGAGTGGAGAGACCCAGTACTTC. Translation gives CSVVGSGETQYF.

This clonotype was detected ten times or more. The chain joins TRBV28 to TRBJ1-4; D perhaps matches TRBD1 (5 bases). Trimming left V 5 bases short and J 7 bases short, with 17 bases between. The CDR3 contains 15 residues. CDR1 and CDR2 (germline): MDHEN, SYDVKM. CDR3 amino acids: CASSGAGGGFEKLFF. CDR3 sequence (DNA): TGTGCCAGCAGTGGTGCGGGCGGGGGTTTTGAAAAACTGTTTTTT.

The count of this clonotype is one. This sequence joins TRBV30 and TRBJ2-7; a possible D gene is TRBD1 (6 bases). V dropped 4 bases and J dropped 3 bases, with 13 bases sitting between them. CDR1 GTSNPN and CDR2 SVGIG come from the germline V gene (reference sequence). This CDR3 spans 13 amino acids. CDR3 sequence: CAWNSGQFYEQYF. Written as DNA, the CDR3 is TGTGCCTGGAATTCCGGACAGTTCTACGAGCAGTACTTC.

The chain combines TRBV6-1 with TRBJ2-3; D ambiguous. The germline V and J ends were trimmed by 4 bases and 3 bases, with 8 bases remaining between them. Germline V gene lookup returns CDR1 MNHNS and CDR2 SASEGT. The CDR3 has 13 residues. In DNA form, the CDR3 reads TGTGCCAGCAGTGTCGTTTGGACAGATACGCAGTATTTT. Residues: CASSVVWTDTQYF.

The J gene is TRBJ2-2, the V gene TRBV27, with TRBD1 matching 7 bases. CDR3 length: 15 amino acids. The V and J ends lost 3 bases and 5 bases, in that order; junction bases with no gene match: 6. The germline V gene encodes CDR1 MNHEY and CDR2 SMNVEV (reference sequence). The CDR3 spells CASSFYTGETGELFF. CDR3 DNA: TGTGCCAGCAGTTTCTATACAGGGGAGACCGGGGAGCTGTTTTTT.

This clonotype occurred many times. The chain recombines TRBV29-1 with TRBJ2-2, with TRBD1 matching over 8 bases. Unmatched junction bases numbered 3, after V lost 7 bases and J lost 5 bases. The germline gives CDR1 SQVTM, CDR2 ANQGSEA. The CDR3 contains 12 residues. CDR3 nucleotides: TGCAGCGGGCAGGGGGCGACCGGGGAGCTGTTTTTT. Residues: CSGQGATGELFF.

This clonotype showed up many times. J is TRBJ2-1 and V is TRBV29-1; the D is unclear. This CDR3 is built from 14 residues. V lost 7 bases and J 0 bases, leaving 13 bases between the germline ends. Germline V gene sequence: CDR1 SQVTM, CDR2 ANQGSEA. CDR3 region: CSASMESSYNEQFF. For the CDR3, the DNA is TGCAGCGCCTCTATGGAAAGCTCCTACAATGAGCAGTTCTTC.

This rearrangement joins TRBV6-6 to TRBJ2-5; maybe TRBD1 (6 bases). Germline CDR1 MNHNY, CDR2 SVGAGI (reference sequence). The CDR3 extends over 15 amino acids. V gave up 8 bases and J gave up 1 base, with 17 bases separating them. The CDR3 here is CASAETGSPQETQYF. In DNA, the CDR3 is TGTGCCAGCGCTGAAACAGGGTCCCCCCAAGAGACCCAGTACTTC.

The rearrangement joins TRBV19 to TRBJ1-1, with a possible D match to TRBD1 (6 bases). Looked up from germline, CDR1 is LNHDA and CDR2 is SQIVND (reference sequence). The CDR3 length is 13 residues. Trimming took off 3 bases at V and 12 bases at J, with 17 bases between the two ends. CDR3 nucleotides: TGTGCCAGTAGTATTCAGACCAGGGGCGGAACTTTCTTT. This translates into CASSIQTRGGTFF.